The entry that follows covers one T cell receptor beta chain sequence. These data come from a study of control samples from healthy donors and cancer patients. Produced via immunoSEQ multiplex PCR; TCRdb's table is partial and in-frame only. The repertoire includes 150,000 to 200,000 clones, about 90% of them detected once, and under 2% sits in the top ten. Trimming left V 0 bases short and J 8 bases short, with 8 bases between. Germline-derived CDR1 and CDR2 are MNHNY and SVGAGI (reference sequence). The CDR3 is 14 amino acids. This chain connects TRBV6-6 to TRBJ1-6; D may be TRBD1 (5 bases). Sequencing was carried out using blood. The TCR originated in a man aged 18 to 29 in good health. CDR3 nucleotides: TGTGCCAGCAGTTACTCGGGGACGGATTCACCCCTCCACTTT. Translated, it gives CASSYSGTDSPLHF.